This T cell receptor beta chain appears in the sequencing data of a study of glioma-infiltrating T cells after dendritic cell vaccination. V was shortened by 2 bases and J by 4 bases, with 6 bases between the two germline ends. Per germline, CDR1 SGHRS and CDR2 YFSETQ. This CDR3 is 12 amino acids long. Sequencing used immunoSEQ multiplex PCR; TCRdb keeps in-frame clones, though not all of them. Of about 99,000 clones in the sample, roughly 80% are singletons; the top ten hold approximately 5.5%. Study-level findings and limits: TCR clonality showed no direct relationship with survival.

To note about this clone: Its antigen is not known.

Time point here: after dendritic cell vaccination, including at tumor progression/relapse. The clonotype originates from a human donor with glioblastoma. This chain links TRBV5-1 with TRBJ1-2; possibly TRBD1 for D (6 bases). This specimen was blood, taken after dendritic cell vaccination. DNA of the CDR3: TGCGCCAGCAGCTTAGGGGGCTATGGCTACACCTTC. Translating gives CASSLGGYGYTF.